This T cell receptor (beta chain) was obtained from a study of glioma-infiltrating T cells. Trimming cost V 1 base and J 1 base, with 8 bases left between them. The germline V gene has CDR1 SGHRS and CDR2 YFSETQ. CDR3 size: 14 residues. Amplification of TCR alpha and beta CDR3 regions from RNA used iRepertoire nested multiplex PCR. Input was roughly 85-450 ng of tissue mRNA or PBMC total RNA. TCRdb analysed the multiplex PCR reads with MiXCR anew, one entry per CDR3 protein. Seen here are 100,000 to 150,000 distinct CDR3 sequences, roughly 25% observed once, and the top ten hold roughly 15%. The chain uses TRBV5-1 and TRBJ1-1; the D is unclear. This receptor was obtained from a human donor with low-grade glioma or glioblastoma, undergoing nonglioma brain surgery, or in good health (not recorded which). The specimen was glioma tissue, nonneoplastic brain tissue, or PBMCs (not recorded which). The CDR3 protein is CASSLSTENTEAFF. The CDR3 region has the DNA TGCGCCAGCAGCTTGAGTACAGAGAACACTGAAGCTTTCTTT.